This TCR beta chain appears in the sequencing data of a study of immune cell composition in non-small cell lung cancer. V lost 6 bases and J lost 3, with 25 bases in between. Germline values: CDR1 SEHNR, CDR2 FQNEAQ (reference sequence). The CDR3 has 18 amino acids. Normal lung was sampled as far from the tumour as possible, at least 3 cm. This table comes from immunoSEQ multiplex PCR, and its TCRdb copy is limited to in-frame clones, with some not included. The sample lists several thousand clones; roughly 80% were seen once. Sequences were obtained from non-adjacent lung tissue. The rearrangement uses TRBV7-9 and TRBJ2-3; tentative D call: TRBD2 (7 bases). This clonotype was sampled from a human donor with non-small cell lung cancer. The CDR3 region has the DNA TGTGCCAGCAGACCAAGGGGATCGGGGGGCAGGGAGACAGATACGCAGTATTTT. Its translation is CASRPRGSGGRETDTQYF.